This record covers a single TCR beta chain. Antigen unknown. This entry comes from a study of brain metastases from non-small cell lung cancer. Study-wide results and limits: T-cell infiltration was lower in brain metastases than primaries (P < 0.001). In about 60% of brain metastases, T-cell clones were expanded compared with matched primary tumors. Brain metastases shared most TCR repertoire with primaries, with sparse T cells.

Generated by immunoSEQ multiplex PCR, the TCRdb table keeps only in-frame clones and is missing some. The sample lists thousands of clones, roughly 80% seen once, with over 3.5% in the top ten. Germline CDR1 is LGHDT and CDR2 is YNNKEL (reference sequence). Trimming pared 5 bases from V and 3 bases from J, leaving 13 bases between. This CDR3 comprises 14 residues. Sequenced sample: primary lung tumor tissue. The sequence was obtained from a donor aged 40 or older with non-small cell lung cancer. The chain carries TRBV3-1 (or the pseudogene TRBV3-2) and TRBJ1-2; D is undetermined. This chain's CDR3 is CASSGGSSHYGYTF. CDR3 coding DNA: TGTGCCAGCAGCGGAGGTAGCTCTCACTATGGCTACACCTTC.